This T cell receptor (beta chain) is drawn from a study of blood T cell repertoires in COVID-19. At the level of the study: Donors in the United States, Italy and Spain gave samples during acute or convalescent COVID-19. T cells, B-cell-depleted T cells, or PBMCs supplied cDNA or gDNA.

Germline CDR1 reads MDHEN; CDR2 reads SYDVKM. V dropped 1 base and J dropped 4; count of bases not matched to a gene: 6. The CDR3 is 16 residues long. Measured with immunoSEQ multiplex PCR; TCRdb has only the in-frame clones, and not every one. The data show over 65,000 clones, about 76% seen once. The source of this sequence is a man older than 75 with acute or convalescent COVID-19. The sequenced sample consisted of peripheral blood. V gene TRBV28 combines with J gene TRBJ2-3; 9 bases are shared with TRBD2. CDR3 sequence (DNA): TGTGCCAGCAGTTTATACCGTAGCGGGAGAGCAGATACGCAGTATTTT. This codes for CASSLYRSGRADTQYF.